Following are 16 T cell receptor beta chains from one sample sequenced in a study of shared clonotypes between healthy human individuals. Some clones are missing from TCRdb's copy, which holds only in-frame ones; the method was immunoSEQ multiplex PCR. The sample lists around 1.1 million clones, 60% to 85% occurring once. The sample comprised memory CD4+ T cells from PBMCs. The subset here: CD45RA-negative fraction. The receptors were sampled from a man aged 18 to 29 in good health. Some clones in this sample may be carry-over from other donors' samples.

This clone occurred once. The chain has TRBV7-2 and TRBJ2-6; D remains unclear. Looked up from germline, CDR1 is SGHTA and CDR2 is FQGNSA. The CDR3 covers 13 residues. The V end was cut by 5 bases, the J end by 4 bases, with 6 bases between. Written as DNA, the CDR3 is TGTGCCAGCAGCAACTCCGGGGCCAACGTCCTGACTTTC. This translates into CASSNSGANVLTF. Full variable domain (outside the CDR3, taken from reference TRBV7-2 and TRBJ2-6): GAGVSQSPSNKVTEKGKDVELRCDPISGHTALYWYRQSLGQGLEFLIYFQGNSAPDKSGLPSDRFSAERTGGSVSTLTIQRTQQEDSAVYLCASSNSGANVLTFGAGSRLTVL.

This clone was picked up many times. J is TRBJ1-1 and V is TRBV9; possibly TRBD1 for D (6 bases). V dropped 4 bases and J dropped 4 bases, with 20 bases sitting between them. The CDR3 has 16 amino acids. Germline V gene data show CDR1 as SGDLS and CDR2 as YYNGEE. DNA for the CDR3: TGTGCCAGCAGCCAGGGGATAAGAGGGAGGGGCACTGAAGCTTTCTTT. Protein product: CASSQGIRGRGTEAFF.

The V and J genes are TRBV9 and TRBJ2-5; TRBD2 aligns across 7 bases. This CDR3 contains 12 residues. J lost 9 bases, V lost 4 bases, and 6 bases had no gene match. Germline V gene sequence: CDR1 SGDLS, CDR2 YYNGEE. CDR3 residues: CASSPGEGPQYF. CDR3 DNA sequence: TGTGCCAGCAGCCCCGGGGAGGGTCCCCAGTACTTC.

This clone was seen a single time. This sequence joins TRBV2 and TRBJ1-1, with 7 bases identical to TRBD1. CDR3 length: 12 amino acids. Germline-derived CDR1 and CDR2 are SNHLY and FYNNEI. Trimming took 4 bases from V and 6 from J; bases not matched to a gene: 2. The CDR3 here is CASSVRGSEAFF. The CDR3 nucleotides are TGTGCCAGCAGTGTCAGGGGGTCTGAAGCTTTCTTT.

The gene calls are TRBV4-1 and TRBJ1-5, with 9 positions matching TRBD1. The CDR3 has 22 residues. V was pared by 2 bases and J by 0 bases, with 20 bases of the junction left unmatched. CDR1 and CDR2 from the germline V gene are MGHRA and YSYEKL. CDR3 sequence (DNA): TGCGCCAGCAGCCAACCCACCAGTCGTCCGGGACAGGGAGGATATAGCAATCAGCCCCAGCATTTT. Translating it yields CASSQPTSRPGQGGYSNQPQHF.

The CDR3 region has the DNA TGTGCCAGCAGCCTGGACGGCGGGGAGCTGTTTTTT. Encoded protein: CASSLDGGELFF. The rearrangement joins TRBV7-3 to TRBJ2-2, with D unresolved. CDR3 size: 12 residues. Germline V gene sequence: CDR1 SGHTA, CDR2 FQGTGA. Trimming took off 5 bases at V and 7 bases at J, with 8 bases between the two ends.

This clone was found once. The CDR3 bases are TGCGCCAGCAGGGAACCAGGGGTCAGAGATACGCAGTATTTT. This encodes CASREPGVRDTQYF. V gene TRBV5-1 combines with J gene TRBJ2-3; D may be TRBD1 (6 bases). V was cut by 5 bases and J by 5 bases, with 15 bases left in between. Germline V CDR1 and CDR2: SGHRS, YFSETQ. The CDR3 sequence is 14 residues long.

A note on this clone: The same CDR3 can be traced to other DNA sequences in this sample. This sequence joins TRBV28 and TRBJ2-7, with TRBD1 as a possible D gene (5 bases). Per germline, CDR1 MDHEN and CDR2 SYDVKM. Trimming removed 2 bases at V and 2 bases at J, with 7 bases between. The CDR3 has 13 amino acids. DNA of the CDR3: TGTGCCAGCAGTTTAACAGGAGCCTACGAGCAGTACTTC. Translation gives CASSLTGAYEQYF.

Remarks on this clone: The identical CDR3 is also encoded by other nucleotide sequences in the sample. The chain combines TRBV2 with TRBJ1-2, with D hard to call. Germline CDR1 and CDR2: SNHLY and FYNNEI. Trimming shortened V by 3 bases and J by 7 bases, and 3 bases separated the two germline ends. CDR3 length: 10 residues. The CDR3, as DNA: TGTGCCAGCAGTGATGGTGGCTACACCTTC. Its translation: CASSDGGYTF.

This chain uses TRBV28 with TRBJ2-4, with 7 bases lining up with TRBD2. Germline loops: CDR1 MDHEN, CDR2 SYDVKM. After removal of 7 bases from V and 6 bases from J, the junction contained 12 bases not matched to a gene. The CDR3 totals 15 residues. The CDR3 nucleotides read TGTGCCAGCACCTTTGTCAGCGGGAATTTAAACATTCAGTACTTC. Protein product: CASTFVSGNLNIQYF. Combining the CDR3 with reference TRBV28 and TRBJ2-4 gives the whole variable domain DVKVTQSSRYLVKRTGEKVFLECVQDMDHENMFWYRQDPGLGLRLIYFSYDVKMKEKGDIPEGYSVSREKKERFSLILESASTNQTSMYLCASTFVSGNLNIQYFGAGTRLSVL.

This clone was found a few times. This sample includes further DNA sequences coding for the same CDR3. The genes are TRBV28 and TRBJ2-7; D might be TRBD1 (6 bases). Germline loops: CDR1 MDHEN, CDR2 SYDVKM. V was cut by 4 bases and J by 5 bases, with 9 bases left in between. The CDR3 length is 12 residues. Written as DNA, the CDR3 is TGTGCCAGCAGTTCAAACAGGGACGAGCAGTACTTC. It codes for CASSSNRDEQYF.

This chain joins TRBV9 and TRBJ1-5, with TRBD1 as a possible D gene (5 bases). This CDR3 region has 15 residues. The germline V and J ends were trimmed by 4 bases and 1 base, with 12 bases remaining between them. Germline V gives CDR1 SGDLS, CDR2 YYNGEE. This CDR3 is CASSLEGNSNQPQHF. CDR3 nucleotide sequence: TGTGCCAGCAGCCTTGAGGGGAACAGCAATCAGCCCCAGCATTTT.

This chain connects TRBV7-2 to TRBJ2-3; weak D call: TRBD2 (6 bases). The length of the CDR3 is 17 residues. Germline CDR1 reads SGHTA; CDR2 reads FQGNSA. The V end lost 1 base, the J end lost 1 base, and 15 bases lay between the germline ends. CDR3 DNA: TGTGCCAGCAGCTTAGAGGTAAGGAGGGCAGGCACAGATACGCAGTATTTT. It yields the protein CASSLEVRRAGTDTQYF.

The rearrangement links TRBV15 to TRBJ1-2, with 12 nucleotides matching TRBD1. With 5 bases clipped from V and 4 bases from J, the junction kept 5 bases outside the gene matches. Looked up from germline, CDR1 is LNHNV and CDR2 is YYDKDF (reference sequence). CDR3 length: 15 amino acids. CDR3 in DNA: TGTGCCACCAGCGGGGGACAGGGGGCCGGCTATGGCTACACCTTC. Translated: CATSGGQGAGYGYTF.

A word on this clone: Distinct nucleotide sequences in the sample also encode this CDR3. This chain links TRBV6-5 with TRBJ1-1; D unresolved. The CDR3 loop spans 14 amino acids. V was shortened by 0 bases and J by 1 base, with 6 bases between the two germline ends. Germline-derived CDR1 and CDR2 are MNHEY and SVGAGI. In DNA, the CDR3 is TGTGCCAGCAGTTACTCTCGGGGGAACACTGAAGCTTTCTTT. Translating gives CASSYSRGNTEAFF.

The chain combines TRBV4-1 with TRBJ2-5; 9 bases match TRBD1. The J segment lost 5 bases and the V segment lost 0 bases, leaving 4 bases of the junction unmatched. Germline V gene sequence: CDR1 MGHRA, CDR2 YSYEKL. The CDR3 is 15 amino acids. The CDR3 DNA reads TGCGCCAGCAGCCAAGAACAGGGGGCTTGGGAGACCCAGTACTTC. Translated, it gives CASSQEQGAWETQYF.